These T cell receptor beta chains were read from a single sample in a study of blood T cell repertoires in COVID-19. TCRdb keeps only in-frame clones here, not all; method: immunoSEQ multiplex PCR. The sample has more than 85,000 clones, roughly four fifths seen once; the top ten hold 9.5% to 10%. Sequencing was done on a sample of peripheral blood. Source of these receptors: a man aged 35-49 years with active or convalescent COVID-19. CDR3s include the opening cysteine and the closing phenylalanine or tryptophan. The D gene is left open where the match is weak. Rows give clone size only sometimes, using once, few, many, or a class for an expanded clone.

size,V,J,D,CDR3,DNA
NA,TRBV27,TRBJ1-6,NA,CASSSPTSGTIGSPLHF,TGTGCCAGCAGTTCCCCGACCTCCGGGACTATAGGTTCACCCCTCCACTTT
NA,TRBV29-1,TRBJ1-1,NA,CSVEGAAGKQNTEAFF,TGCAGCGTTGAAGGCGCGGCAGGGAAGCAGAACACTGAAGCTTTCTTT
NA,TRBV10-3,TRBJ2-7,NA,CAISESAGSGYF,TGTGCCATCAGTGAGTCTGCCGGGTCCGGGTACTTC
NA,TRBV7-3,TRBJ1-1,TRBD1,CASSREGAKTEAFF,TGTGCCAGCAGCCGGGAGGGGGCCAAGACTGAAGCTTTCTTT
NA,TRBV19,TRBJ2-7,TRBD1,CASSILGQVSEQYF,TGTGCCAGTAGTATCCTCGGACAGGTGTCCGAGCAGTACTTC
once,TRBV27,TRBJ1-2,NA,CASSLKGPGGTHRPDGAGYTF,TGTGCCAGCAGTTTAAAGGGCCCTGGGGGCACCCATCGACCGGACGGAGCTGGCTACACCTTC
NA,TRBV11-2,TRBJ2-3,TRBD2,CASSLAPGLADGSTDTQYF,TGTGCCAGCAGCCTCGCACCGGGACTAGCGGATGGTAGCACAGATACGCAGTATTTT
NA,TRBV9,TRBJ2-5,NA,CASSPHAGVGETQYF,TGTGCCAGCAGCCCTCATGCCGGGGTGGGAGAGACCCAGTACTTC
once,TRBV5-3,TRBJ1-5,TRBD1,CARSVRGDQPQHF,TGTGCCAGAAGCGTCAGGGGGGATCAGCCCCAGCATTTT
NA,TRBV29-1,TRBJ1-2,NA,CSPAGTSFNGYTF,TGCAGCCCAGCCGGGACATCATTCAATGGCTACACCTTC
NA,TRBV29-1,TRBJ2-2,TRBD1,CSARGTGGTGELFF,TGCAGCGCCAGAGGGACAGGGGGCACCGGGGAGCTGTTTTTT
NA,TRBV27,TRBJ1-6,NA,CASSLEQGNSPLHF,TGTGCCAGCAGTTTGGAACAGGGAAATTCACCCCTCCACTTT
NA,TRBV7-2,TRBJ1-1,TRBD1,CASSLGQGMVNTEAFF,TGTGCCAGCAGCTTGGGACAGGGGATGGTTAACACTGAAGCTTTCTTT
NA,TRBV7-6,TRBJ2-7,TRBD2,CASSSTLAGGLKEQYF,TGTGCCAGCAGCTCCACCTTAGCGGGGGGGCTAAAGGAGCAGTACTTC
NA,TRBV19,TRBJ1-5,NA,CASTKEGEGFNQPQHF,TGTGCCAGTACCAAAGAAGGGGAGGGTTTCAATCAGCCCCAGCATTTT
NA,TRBV6-5,TRBJ1-1,TRBD1,CASSAGQGGTEAFF,TGTGCCAGCAGCGCGGGACAGGGCGGGACTGAAGCTTTCTTT
NA,TRBV2,TRBJ2-7,TRBD1,CASSPRPGQGTYEQYF,TGTGCCAGCAGCCCTCGACCGGGACAGGGAACCTACGAGCAGTACTTC
NA,TRBV9,TRBJ1-1,NA,CASSVGGGMDTEAFF,TGTGCCAGCAGCGTAGGTGGCGGCATGGACACTGAAGCTTTCTTT
NA,TRBV5-1,TRBJ1-4,TRBD1,CASSAQGQLNEKLFF,TGCGCCAGCAGCGCCCAGGGACAGCTTAATGAAAAACTGTTTTTT
NA,TRBV18,TRBJ2-1,TRBD2,CASSSKLAGGYNEQFF,TGTGCCAGCTCATCAAAATTAGCGGGGGGATACAATGAGCAGTTCTTC
NA,TRBV7-8,TRBJ1-1,TRBD1,CASSLARGQGDGTEAFF,TGTGCCAGCAGCTTAGCGCGAGGACAGGGGGATGGCACTGAAGCTTTCTTT
NA,TRBV25-1,TRBJ2-5,NA,CASSDSTNLQETQYF,TGTGCCAGCAGTGACTCGACTAACCTACAAGAGACCCAGTACTTC
NA,TRBV4-3,TRBJ1-2,TRBD1,CASSQESAGGYYGYTF,TGCGCCAGCAGCCAAGAATCGGCAGGGGGCTACTATGGCTACACCTTC
NA,TRBV6-1,TRBJ1-2,TRBD1,CASSEGPGQSYGYTF,TGTGCCAGCAGTGAAGGTCCGGGACAGTCCTATGGCTACACCTTC
NA,TRBV19,TRBJ2-7,NA,CASSIVGTSSSYEQYF,TGTGCCAGTAGTATAGTGGGGACATCGAGCTCCTACGAGCAGTACTTC
NA,TRBV10-3,TRBJ1-1,NA,CAISVGGGNTEAFF,TGTGCCATCAGTGTTGGGGGAGGGAACACTGAAGCTTTCTTT
NA,TRBV6-5,TRBJ1-2,TRBD1,CASSDTGTGYGYTF,TGTGCCAGCAGCGATACCGGGACAGGTTATGGCTACACCTTC
NA,TRBV13,TRBJ2-3,NA,CASSRWAGTDTQYF,TGTGCCAGCAGCCGGTGGGCAGGCACAGATACGCAGTATTTT
few,TRBV14,TRBJ2-5,TRBD1,CASSQGRGRGKETQYF,TGTGCCAGCAGCCAAGGTCGGGGCAGGGGGAAAGAGACCCAGTACTTC
NA,TRBV6-5,TRBJ2-5,TRBD1,CAGGGTGGKTQYF,TGTGCCGGCGGAGGGACAGGGGGAAAGACCCAGTACTTC
few,TRBV7-6,TRBJ2-1,TRBD2,CASSLVSGGYNEQFF,TGTGCCAGCAGCTTAGTTAGCGGGGGATACAATGAGCAGTTCTTC
once,TRBV21-1,TRBJ2-7,NA,CASSKAGGAGARISYEQYF,TGTGCCAGCAGCAAAGCCGGGGGAGCGGGGGCGAGGATCTCCTACGAGCAGTACTTC